The present T cell receptor (beta chain) was sequenced within a study of blood T cells in healthy people across ages. Primers used in a second PCR of about 6 to 11 cycles were a sample-barcoded 5' primer and a J-beta primer mix. From the 5' RACE reads, TCRdb called clonotypes with MiXCR, one entry per CDR3 protein. The repertoire holds over 1,200,000 distinct CDR3 sequences, with almost 60% as singletons. The CDR3 totals 17 residues. V lost 0 bases and J 5 bases, leaving 22 bases between the germline ends. Germline lookup yields CDR1 SQVTM and CDR2 ANQGSEA. All donors came from Russia, were Caucasian and healthy, and spanned ages about 6 to 100.

The material sequenced was blood. The source of this sequence is a man aged 18 to 35 in good health. The V call is TRBV29-1, the J call TRBJ1-2; D might be TRBD1 (5 bases). The CDR3 DNA sequence: TGCAGCGTTGAAGAGTACCGGGGCGTCCGAGGGGTTTATGGCTACACCTTC. This codes for CSVEEYRGVRGVYGYTF.